A selection of T cell receptor beta chains follows, all from one sample in a study of blood T cell repertoires in COVID-19. TCRdb's copy holds only in-frame clones and misses some; the assay was immunoSEQ multiplex PCR. The sample has some 200,000 clones, roughly 88% seen once. Material for sequencing was peripheral blood. The origin of the receptors is a man aged 50 to 60 with COVID-19, enrolled during active disease. Both conserved end residues are part of each CDR3. D genes are given only for firm matches. Rows may omit the clone size; those that give it use once, few, many or a size class.

V gene,D gene,J gene,clone size,CDR3 DNA,CDR3 protein
TRBV18,TRBD1,TRBJ1-4,NA,TGTGCCAGCTCACCTACAGGGGGAGGAGCAACTAATGAAAAACTGTTTTTT,CASSPTGGGATNEKLFF
TRBV19,TRBD2,TRBJ2-2,NA,TGTGCCAGTAGCAAGGACCCTAGCGGATACACCGGGGAGCTGTTTTTT,CASSKDPSGYTGELFF
TRBV9,NA,TRBJ2-7,NA,TGTGCCAGCAGCGTAGGTCTGGACGCGGGATCCTACGAGCAGTACTTC,CASSVGLDAGSYEQYF
TRBV7-9,NA,TRBJ2-3,NA,TGTGCCAGCAGTCCTCCGGGGGTGTCAACAGATACGCAGTATTTT,CASSPPGVSTDTQYF
TRBV15,TRBD1,TRBJ2-3,NA,TGTGCCACCAGCACTTCCACAGGGGGCCTCACAGATACGCAGTATTTT,CATSTSTGGLTDTQYF
TRBV5-1,TRBD1,TRBJ1-1,NA,TGCGCCAGCAGCCTGACAGGGGAGAACACTGAAGCTTTCTTT,CASSLTGENTEAFF
TRBV6-5,TRBD1,TRBJ2-7,NA,TGTGCCAGCAGTTATAGGGACAGCCGAAACGAGCAGTACTTC,CASSYRDSRNEQYF
TRBV7-8,TRBD2,TRBJ2-3,NA,TGTGCCAGCAGCTTAGGACTAGCGGGCACAGATACGCAGTATTTT,CASSLGLAGTDTQYF
TRBV5-8,TRBD2,TRBJ2-4,NA,TGTGCCAGCAGCCGTGGGGTAGCGGGGGTCATTCAGTACTTC,CASSRGVAGVIQYF
TRBV27,TRBD1,TRBJ2-3,once,TGTGCCAGCAGTTCGGGACAGAACACAGATACGCAGTATTTT,CASSSGQNTDTQYF
TRBV2,TRBD2,TRBJ2-2,few,TGTGCCAGCAGTATTCCTAGCGGGGCTAACACCGGGGAGCTGTTTTTT,CASSIPSGANTGELFF
TRBV2,TRBD1,TRBJ2-4,NA,TGTGCCAGCAGCGCAGGGGGTTCAGGCATTCAGTACTTC,CASSAGGSGIQYF
TRBV5-8,TRBD1,TRBJ1-6,NA,TGTGCCAGCACCCGGACAGGGGGCGGGAATTCACCCCTCCACTTT,CASTRTGGGNSPLHF
TRBV5-1,TRBD2,TRBJ2-1,NA,TGCGCCAGCAGCTTGGATGTTAGGACCGGGGAGGGGTTCTTC,CASSLDVRTGEGFF
TRBV29-1,TRBD2,TRBJ2-7,once,TGCAGCGTTGTTCGAGCGGGGGAGTACGAGCAGTACTTC,CSVVRAGEYEQYF
TRBV11-2,TRBD2,TRBJ2-3,NA,TGTGCCAGCAGCCCACGGACTAGCGGGGGAGATACGCAGTATTTT,CASSPRTSGGDTQYF
TRBV21-1,NA,TRBJ1-3,NA,TGTGCCAGCAGCAAACTCGAGGGGGGGGTCCCAGACGATGGAAACACCATATATTTT,CASSKLEGGVPDDGNTIYF
TRBV7-2,NA,TRBJ2-3,once,TGTGCCAGCAGCTCTACCTGGACAGCAGATACGCAGTATTTT,CASSSTWTADTQYF
TRBV7-3,NA,TRBJ2-1,NA,TGTGCCAGCAGCTCCCTTTTGGGGGGAAATAGGTACAATGAGCAGTTCTTC,CASSSLLGGNRYNEQFF
TRBV19,NA,TRBJ2-4,NA,TGTGCCAGTAGTACGGGGGACATTCAGTACTTC,CASSTGDIQYF
TRBV9,TRBD2,TRBJ2-1,NA,TGTGCCAGCAGCGTAGACCTAGCGGGAGGTCCTCAATACAATGAGCAGTTCTTC,CASSVDLAGGPQYNEQFF
TRBV7-2,NA,TRBJ2-5,NA,TGTGCCAGCAGCTTAGTCGGGAATGAAGAGACCCAGTACTTC,CASSLVGNEETQYF
TRBV5-1,NA,TRBJ1-1,NA,TGCGCCAGCAGCTTACTCGAGGACACTGAAGCTTTCTTT,CASSLLEDTEAFF
TRBV19,NA,TRBJ1-2,NA,TGTGCCAGTAGTATTAACGAGGCGGGAAACTATGGCTACACCTTC,CASSINEAGNYGYTF
TRBV30,TRBD2,TRBJ2-7,NA,TGTGCCTGGAGTCCACGAGGGGGACTAGCGAGAAGGTTCGAGCAGTACTTC,CAWSPRGGLARRFEQYF
TRBV30,TRBD1,TRBJ1-1,NA,TGTGCCTGGTCGGACAGGCGGAACACTGAAGCTTTCTTT,CAWSDRRNTEAFF
TRBV28,NA,TRBJ2-7,once,TGTGCCAGCAGTCCAGGGGGACTCCACGAGCAGTACTTC,CASSPGGLHEQYF
TRBV29-1,TRBD2,TRBJ2-7,many,TGCAGCGTTGTAGTACTTAAATGGGGGGGACCTTCCTACGAGCAGTACTTC,CSVVVLKWGGPSYEQYF
TRBV7-6,NA,TRBJ2-7,once,TGTGCCAGCAGCTTAGCCTCGGGGGTTGCATACGAGCAGTACTTC,CASSLASGVAYEQYF
TRBV12-5,NA,TRBJ2-1,NA,TGTGCTAGTGGTTTGTTTACACAGGGCTACAATGAGCAGTTCTTC,CASGLFTQGYNEQFF
TRBV6-1,NA,TRBJ1-5,NA,TGTGCCAGCAGTGAACTTCCGCAGGGGATTCAGCCCCAGCATTTT,CASSELPQGIQPQHF
TRBV6-1,TRBD2,TRBJ2-1,NA,TGTGCCAGCAGTGAATGGGCCCGGACTAGCGCCTCCTACAATGAGCAGTTCTTC,CASSEWARTSASYNEQFF
TRBV21-1,NA,TRBJ1-3,NA,TGTGCCAGCAGCAAAGCGCTGCAGGGGGCGGCTGGAAACACCATATATTTT,CASSKALQGAAGNTIYF
TRBV4-3,NA,TRBJ1-2,NA,TGCGCCAGCAGCCAAGATTGGGGGGGTCAAGTTGGGAATGGCTACACCTTC,CASSQDWGGQVGNGYTF
TRBV6-5,NA,TRBJ1-3,NA,TGTGCCAGCAGAATCAACAGGGATAGTGGAAACACCATATATTTT,CASRINRDSGNTIYF
TRBV30,TRBD1,TRBJ1-6,NA,TGTGCCTGGAGTCCCCAGGGGGCAGTGGCACCCCTCCACTTT,CAWSPQGAVAPLHF
TRBV4-3,TRBD2,TRBJ2-3,NA,TGCGCCAGCAGCCAAGTGCTGGCGGGGGGGACTAGCACAGATACGCAGTATTTT,CASSQVLAGGTSTDTQYF
TRBV11-2,TRBD2,TRBJ2-3,NA,TGTGCCAGCAGCTTTCTAGCGGGGGGCACAGATACGCAGTATTTT,CASSFLAGGTDTQYF
TRBV7-3,TRBD1,TRBJ1-6,NA,TGTGCCAGCAGCTTCGAGGGGACAGTCCTCCACTTT,CASSFEGTVLHF
TRBV12-3/TRBV12-4,NA,TRBJ2-3,NA,TGTGCCAGCAGTGGCGGGAGCACAGATACGCAGTATTTT,CASSGGSTDTQYF
TRBV7-3,NA,TRBJ2-2,NA,TGTGCCAGCAGCTTATTCGCGGGAAGACAAAGCGCGAACACCGGGGAGCTGTTTTTT,CASSLFAGRQSANTGELFF
TRBV18,NA,TRBJ2-7,NA,TGTGCCAGCTCACCGTACTCCTACGAGCAGTACTTC,CASSPYSYEQYF
TRBV7-9,TRBD1,TRBJ2-7,NA,TGTGCCAGCAGCTTACTGACAGGGGGCGGTTCGTACGAGCAGTACTTC,CASSLLTGGGSYEQYF
TRBV5-1,TRBD2,TRBJ2-4,NA,TGCGCCAGCAGCTTGGAGATGTTTGGAAGGGAGGGCATTCAGTACTTC,CASSLEMFGREGIQYF
TRBV23-1,NA,TRBJ1-2,NA,TGCGCCAGCCCTACCCCCGTTGCGAGTGGCTACACCTTC,CASPTPVASGYTF